This record concerns one T cell receptor beta chain sequence. The sample belongs to a study of T cell clones after liver transplantation. Looking at the study overall: Immunosuppression withdrawal was tried within 2 years after liver transplantation in this trial.

Sequencing was performed with immunoSEQ multiplex PCR; in TCRdb, only in-frame clones are kept and a portion is missing. The table has 95,000 to 110,000 clones, 80% to 85% seen once; the top ten hold 0.8% to 1%. V lost 2 bases and J lost 9, with 23 bases in between. The CDR3 covers 17 residues. Germline loops: CDR1 KGHSH, CDR2 LQKENI. The sample in question was CD4+ T cells from blood, obtained before liver transplant. This clonotype originated in a human donor who received a liver transplant. This rearrangement joins TRBV18 to TRBJ2-1; tentatively, D is TRBD2 (6 bases). In DNA form, the CDR3 reads TGTGCCAGCTCACCATCCACCCGCGGGTTTAACGGGGGTGAGCAGTTCTTC. This sequence encodes CASSPSTRGFNGGEQFF.